This is a list of T cell receptor beta chains from one sample in a study of post-analysis software for immune sequencing data. In TCRdb, the PCR reads were re-called with MiXCR into one record per CDR3 protein. The sample has 750,000 to 950,000 distinct CDR3 sequences; about 50% are singletons. Material for sequencing was blood. Source of these receptors: a girl aged 5 to 17 with multiple sclerosis. The CDR3 runs from the conserved cysteine through the conserved F or W. The D gene is left open where the match is weak. Clone size appears in some rows only: once, few, many, or a class for an expanded clone.

CSVQLPPEKLFF	TGCAGCGTTCAGTTGCCCCCTGAAAAACTGTTTTTT	TRBJ1-4	-	-	TRBV29-1
CASREGQGGYNEQFF	TGCGCCAGCAGAGAGGGACAGGGTGGGTACAATGAGCAGTTCTTC	TRBJ2-1	TRBD1	-	TRBV10-2
CATSEGSSGRSEQYF	TGTGCCACCAGTGAGGGGTCTAGCGGGAGGAGCGAGCAGTACTTC	TRBJ2-7	TRBD2	-	TRBV24-1
CASSFSGGNNEQFF	TGTGCCAGCAGCTTTAGCGGGGGGAACAATGAGCAGTTCTTC	TRBJ2-1	TRBD2	-	TRBV7-2
CASRLPQGSSQYF	TGTGCCAGCAGGCTTCCACAGGGTAGTTCGCAGTATTTT	TRBJ2-3	-	-	TRBV7-9
CASSLIEGGEFF	TGTGCCAGCAGCTTAATTGAAGGGGGGGAGTTCTTC	TRBJ2-1	-	-	TRBV13
CASSLVVSGRDTQYF	TGCGCCAGCAGCTTGGTGGTATCGGGAAGAGATACGCAGTATTTT	TRBJ2-3	-	-	TRBV5-1
CASSATPLAQTTDTQYF	TGTGCCAGCAGCGCTACCCCACTAGCGCAAACCACAGATACGCAGTATTTT	TRBJ2-3	TRBD2	-	TRBV9
CSARVAREAQPQHF	TGCAGTGCTAGAGTGGCTCGGGAAGCTCAGCCCCAGCATTTT	TRBJ1-5	-	-	TRBV20-1
CASSLGGRQGALNIQYF	TGTGCCAGCAGCTTAGGGGGGAGGCAGGGGGCGTTGAACATTCAGTACTTC	TRBJ2-4	TRBD1	few	TRBV11-2
CSAQDTRGYNEQFF	TGCAGTGCCCAAGATACTCGAGGGTACAATGAGCAGTTCTTC	TRBJ2-1	-	few	TRBV20-1
CASRLQTGTYEQYF	TGTGCCAGCAGGCTACAGACAGGGACCTACGAGCAGTACTTC	TRBJ2-7	TRBD1	-	TRBV12-3/TRBV12-4
CASSATWGERDQETQYF	TGTGCCAGCAGTGCTACGTGGGGCGAAAGAGACCAAGAGACCCAGTACTTC	TRBJ2-5	-	-	TRBV25-1
CASSKNRGRYNEQFF	TGTGCCAGCAGCAAAAACAGGGGGCGCTACAATGAGCAGTTCTTC	TRBJ2-1	TRBD1	few	TRBV7-9
CASSLVGGHTDTQYF	TGTGCCAGCAGCTTAGTCGGGGGCCACACAGATACGCAGTATTTT	TRBJ2-3	-	few	TRBV7-2